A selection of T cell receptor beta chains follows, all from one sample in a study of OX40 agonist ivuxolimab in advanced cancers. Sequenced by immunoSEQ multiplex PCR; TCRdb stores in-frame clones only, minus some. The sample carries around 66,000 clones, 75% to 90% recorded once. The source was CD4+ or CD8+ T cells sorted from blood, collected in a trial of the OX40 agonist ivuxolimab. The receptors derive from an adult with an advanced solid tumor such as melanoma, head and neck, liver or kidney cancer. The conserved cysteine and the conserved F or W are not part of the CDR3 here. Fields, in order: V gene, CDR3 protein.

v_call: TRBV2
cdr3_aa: ASSEAQYRYEQY

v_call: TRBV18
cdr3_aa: ASSPLGPGVAETQY

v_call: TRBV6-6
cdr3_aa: ASSYSGGSSYEQY

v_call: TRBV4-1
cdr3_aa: ASSQAPGQGAPWRTQY

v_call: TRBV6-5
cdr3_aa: ASSNRRQGPDTQY

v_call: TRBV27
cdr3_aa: ASSPDVASYEQY

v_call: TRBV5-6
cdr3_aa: ASSLGGRGEKLF

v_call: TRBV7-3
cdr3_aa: ASSRQSQETQY

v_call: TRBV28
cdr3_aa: ASRSVGQGYGYT

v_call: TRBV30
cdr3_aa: AWSLGQTSGYT

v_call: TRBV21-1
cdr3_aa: ASRLTSGRANEQF

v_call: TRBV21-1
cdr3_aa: ASSPPPRAGELF

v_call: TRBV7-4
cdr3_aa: ASSLFGYEQY

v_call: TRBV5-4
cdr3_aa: ASSLFRQTQETQY

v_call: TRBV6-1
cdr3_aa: AGGGTSSYEQY

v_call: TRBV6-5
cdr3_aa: ASSYQAGPYTEAF

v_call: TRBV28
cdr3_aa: ASRGRSDTQY

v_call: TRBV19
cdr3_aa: ASSIPRVSQPQH

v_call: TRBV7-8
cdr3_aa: ASAPTGVSGNTIY